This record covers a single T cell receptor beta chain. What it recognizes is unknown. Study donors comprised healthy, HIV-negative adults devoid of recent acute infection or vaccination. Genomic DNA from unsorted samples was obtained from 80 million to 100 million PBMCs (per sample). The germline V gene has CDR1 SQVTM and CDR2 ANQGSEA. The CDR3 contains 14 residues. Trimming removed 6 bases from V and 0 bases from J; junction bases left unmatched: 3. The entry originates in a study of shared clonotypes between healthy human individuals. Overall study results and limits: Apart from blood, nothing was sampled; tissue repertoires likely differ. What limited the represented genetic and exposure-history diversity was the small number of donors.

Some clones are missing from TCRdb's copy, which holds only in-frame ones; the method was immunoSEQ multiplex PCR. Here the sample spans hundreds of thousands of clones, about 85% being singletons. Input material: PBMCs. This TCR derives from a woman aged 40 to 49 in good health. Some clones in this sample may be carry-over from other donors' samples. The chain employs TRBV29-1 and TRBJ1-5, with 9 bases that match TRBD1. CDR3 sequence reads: CSVRTGDSNQPQHF. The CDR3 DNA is TGCAGCGTCCGGACAGGGGATAGCAATCAGCCCCAGCATTTT.